The rows below give T cell receptor beta chains drawn from one sample of a study of CD8+CD57+ T cells in acquired aplastic anemia. TCRdb called the reads again in MiXCR, with one record for every CDR3 protein. Among 110,000 or so distinct CDR3 sequences listed, 40% to 65% were seen once. Material for sequencing was sorted CD4+, CD8+, or CD8+CD57+ T cells (not recorded which) from PBMCs. The receptors stem from a human donor in good health, serving as a control. Both conserved end residues are part of each CDR3. Each record gives: V gene, J gene, D gene, clone size, CDR3 DNA, CDR3 protein. D genes are given only for firm matches. Clone size is not always given. Where it is, it says once, few, many or a class for expanded clones.

TRBV19	TRBJ2-3	TRBD2	.	TGTGCCAGTACCGGGAGGGCAGTCACAGATACGCAGTATTTT	CASTGRAVTDTQYF
TRBV12-3/TRBV12-4	TRBJ1-4	.	many	TGTGCCAGCAATCAGGGAAAGGGTAATGAAAAACTGTTTTTT	CASNQGKGNEKLFF
TRBV12-3/TRBV12-4	TRBJ2-7	TRBD2	.	TGTGCCAGCAGTTTGGTTAGCGGGGGCTACTACGAGCAGTACTTC	CASSLVSGGYYEQYF
TRBV25-1	TRBJ2-7	.	few	TGTGCCAGCAGTGGGGGGGCCAGTGACGAGCAGTACTTC	CASSGGASDEQYF
TRBV4-3	TRBJ1-2	TRBD1	many	TGCGCCAGCAGCCAAGTCACAGGGGCCTATGGCTACACCTTC	CASSQVTGAYGYTF
TRBV7-9	TRBJ2-1	TRBD1	few	TGTGCCAGCAGCACACAGGGGAATGAGCAGTTCTTC	CASSTQGNEQFF
TRBV9	TRBJ1-3	.	many	TGTGCCAGCAGTTCCGGGGAAGGAGGAAACACCATATATTTT	CASSSGEGGNTIYF
TRBV6-1	TRBJ1-2	TRBD1	.	TGTGCCAGCAGTCGGACAGGGCTACCTTCCTATGGCTACACCTTC	CASSRTGLPSYGYTF
TRBV11-2	TRBJ2-5	.	few	TGTGCCAGCAGCTCCCACCGGGGCAGGGCCGAAGAGACCCAGTACTTC	CASSSHRGRAEETQYF
TRBV12-5	TRBJ1-3	.	few	TGTGCTAGTGGTTTGGACCCTCGGGAGACTGGAAACACCATATATTTT	CASGLDPRETGNTIYF
TRBV19	TRBJ2-1	TRBD2	.	TGTGCCAGTAGTAGGACTAGCGGGACCCACAATGAGCAGTTCTTC	CASSRTSGTHNEQFF
TRBV15	TRBJ1-5	.	many	TGTGCCACCAGCAGAGAAAGAGGGAATCAGCCCCAGCATTTT	CATSRERGNQPQHF
TRBV9	TRBJ1-2	.	many	TGTGCCAGCAGCGTAGAGCGGGACAAGTATGGCTACACCTTC	CASSVERDKYGYTF
TRBV7-2	TRBJ1-2	.	.	TGTGCCAGCAGCCTAAACCGAGGCCTTTATGGCTACGCCTTC	CASSLNRGLYGYAF
TRBV20-1	TRBJ2-3	.	.	TGCAGTGCTAGCATGGTTCGGGGGTCAGATACGCAGTATTTT	CSASMVRGSDTQYF
TRBV25-1	TRBJ2-7	.	.	TGTGCCAGCAGTGGGGGGGGCAGGGGGCGCATCTCCTACGAGCAGTACTTC	CASSGGGRGRISYEQYF